A single T cell receptor (beta chain) is shown here with its context. This clone's antigen is unknown. The input lacks base qualities; no much larger clone sits a single base away. The data originate from a study of siplizumab effects on memory and regulatory T cells (dated by TCRdb to about 2019). Study-wide context: Across 8 or 9 responder-stimulator pairs, mixed lymphocyte reactions were run in pairs, around 1 with siplizumab at around 0.98 ug/mL and around 1 without drug. The effect of the anti-CD2 antibody siplizumab on alloreactive T-cell subsets was examined in allogeneic mixed lymphocyte reactions constructed from human PBMCs. Broad study findings and their caveats: The cumulative frequency of alloreactive sequences that could be traced back to unstimulated CD4+ memory T cells was significantly reduced by siplizumab. Compared with memory T cells, unstimulated naive T cells appeared more diverse, and naive cells seemed to make a substantial contribution to the alloresponse. Because sequences below about 10^-5 frequency were poorly captured, only a minor fraction of alloreactive clones could be mapped to unstimulated subsets. Whether proliferating Tregs from siplizumab cultures actually had suppressive function was not functionally confirmed. Among mappable alloreactive CD4+ clones, the Treg-derived fraction averaged about 70% with siplizumab versus around 25% in control reactions. About 75-95% of proliferating CD4+ or CD8+ clones could not be given a naive or memory phenotype.

Per the germline V gene (reference sequence), MNHEY is the CDR1 and SMNVEV is the CDR2. Compared with germline, V lacks 8 bases and J lacks 6 bases; bases without a gene match: 1. The CDR3 goes from the cysteine to the phenylalanine over 13 residues. Here the CDR3 DNA is all that survives: 39 bases in frame from base 1. Cells from the mixed lymphocyte reactions were cocultured for approximately 6 days at 37 degrees C. Responder PBMCs were labelled with CFSE and stimulator PBMCs were labelled with Violet Dye, after which the responder and stimulator PBMCs were mixed at a 1:1 ratio. Sorted unstimulated T cells and proliferating T cells recovered from mixed lymphocyte reactions were subjected to TCRbeta CDR3 sequencing. Fresh whole blood from 9 to 11 HLA-typed healthy donors was used to isolate PBMCs. After the mixed lymphocyte reaction, proliferating CFSE-low responder T cells were FACS-sorted for TCR sequencing.

Library preparation used the immunoSEQ multiplex PCR assay. Some 1.1 x 10^5 TCR templates per sample were assayed by the deep sequencing platform. Genomic DNA extracted from sorted T cells was used for TCRbeta CDR3 sequencing. As for the authors' bioinformatics: The R programming language was used for the clonal analysis of the TCRbeta CDR3 data. Comparing unstimulated samples against CFSE-low samples taken after the reaction was how alloreactive CD4+ and CD8+ clones were defined. By matching sequences to the repertoires of sorted unstimulated Treg and non-Treg cells, each alloreactive CD4+ clone was assigned a regulatory or non-regulatory origin. Drawn from immuneACCESS, this table holds only the in-frame rearrangements with V and J called that TCRdb kept. Clones are partly lost; checked studies trace under half to an unresolved V gene and leave the rest unexplained. That table supplies the V and J calls and clone size; D and trimming were determined from the DNA. The sample data list 7,500 to 8,500 clones, and 35% to 40% of these were observed just once. Of the sample, approximately 6.3% is held by the ten largest clones.

Specimen: CFSE-low (dividing) CD8+ T cells sorted from an allogeneic mixed lymphocyte reaction. This receptor was identified in a human donor in good health; the cells came from an allogeneic mixed lymphocyte reaction. The V gene is TRBV27 and the J gene is TRBJ2-1; 13 bases in the junction line up with TRBD2. The nucleotide sequence is given as TGTGCCAGCCGACTAGCGGGAGGCAATGAGCAGTTCTTC. The translation is CASRLAGGNEQFF.